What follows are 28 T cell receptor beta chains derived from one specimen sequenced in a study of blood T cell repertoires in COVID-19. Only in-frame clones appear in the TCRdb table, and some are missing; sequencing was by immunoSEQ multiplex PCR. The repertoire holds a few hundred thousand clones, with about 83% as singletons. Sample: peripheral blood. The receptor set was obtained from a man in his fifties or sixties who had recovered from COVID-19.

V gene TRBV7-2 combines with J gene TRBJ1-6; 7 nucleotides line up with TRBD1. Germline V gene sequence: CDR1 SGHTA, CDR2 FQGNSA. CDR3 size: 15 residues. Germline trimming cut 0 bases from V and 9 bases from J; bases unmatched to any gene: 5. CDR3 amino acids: CASSLAGGAGSPLHF. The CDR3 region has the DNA TGTGCCAGCAGCTTAGCAGGGGGCGCAGGTTCACCCCTCCACTTT. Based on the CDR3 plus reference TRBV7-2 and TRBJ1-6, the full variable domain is GAGVSQSPSNKVTEKGKDVELRCDPISGHTALYWYRQSLGQGLEFLIYFQGNSAPDKSGLPSDRFSAERTGGSVSTLTIQRTQQEDSAVYLCASSLAGGAGSPLHFGNGTRLTVT.

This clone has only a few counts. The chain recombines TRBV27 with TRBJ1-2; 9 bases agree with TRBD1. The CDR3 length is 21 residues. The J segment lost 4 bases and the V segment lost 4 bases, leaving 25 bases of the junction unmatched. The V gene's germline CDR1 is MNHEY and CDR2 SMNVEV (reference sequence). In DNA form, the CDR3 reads TGTGCCAGCAGTTCGGGACAGGGTGATCCCCACTCCACCCCAAATCCCTATGGCTACACCTTC. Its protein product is CASSSGQGDPHSTPNPYGYTF.

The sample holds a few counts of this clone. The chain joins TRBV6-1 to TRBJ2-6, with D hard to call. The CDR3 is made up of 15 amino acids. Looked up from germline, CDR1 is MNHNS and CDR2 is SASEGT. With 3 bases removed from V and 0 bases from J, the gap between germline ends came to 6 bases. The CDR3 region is CASSDRSSGANVLTF. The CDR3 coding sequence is TGTGCCAGCAGTGACAGGTCCTCTGGGGCCAACGTCCTGACTTTC.

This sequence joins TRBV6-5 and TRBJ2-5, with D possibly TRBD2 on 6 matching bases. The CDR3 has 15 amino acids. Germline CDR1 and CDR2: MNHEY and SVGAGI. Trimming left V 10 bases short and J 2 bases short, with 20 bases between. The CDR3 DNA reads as TGTGCCACCGAGCCTGCTGTAGGAGGGCAAGAGACCCAGTACTTC. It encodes CATEPAVGGQETQYF.

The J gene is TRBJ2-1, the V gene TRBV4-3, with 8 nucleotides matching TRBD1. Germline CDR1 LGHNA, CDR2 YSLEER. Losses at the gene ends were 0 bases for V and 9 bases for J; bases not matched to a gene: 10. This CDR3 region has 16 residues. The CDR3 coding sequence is TGCGCCAGCAGCCAAGAACAGGGGGTTTTCATCGGTGAGCAGTTCTTC. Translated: CASSQEQGVFIGEQFF.

The CDR3 loop reads CASSPYGQGYGYTF. CDR3 coding DNA: TGTGCCAGCAGTCCGTACGGACAGGGCTATGGCTACACCTTC. This chain joins TRBV27 and TRBJ1-2; 8 bases align to TRBD1. The CDR3 totals 14 residues. The V and J ends lost 5 bases and 4 bases, in that order; junction bases with no gene match: 6. The germline CDR1 and CDR2 sequences are MNHEY and SMNVEV (reference sequence).

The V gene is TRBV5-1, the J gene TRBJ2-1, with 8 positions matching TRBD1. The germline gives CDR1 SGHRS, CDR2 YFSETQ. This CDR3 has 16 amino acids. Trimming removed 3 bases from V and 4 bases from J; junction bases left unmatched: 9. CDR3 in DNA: TGCGCCAGCAGCTGGGGGACAGGTATAGGATACAATGAGCAGTTCTTC. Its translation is CASSWGTGIGYNEQFF.

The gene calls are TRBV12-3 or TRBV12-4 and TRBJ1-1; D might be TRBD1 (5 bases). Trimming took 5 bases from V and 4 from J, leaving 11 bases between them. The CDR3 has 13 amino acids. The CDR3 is CASSRGGGTEAFF. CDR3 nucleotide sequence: TGTGCCAGCAGTCGTGGCGGGGGCACTGAAGCTTTCTTT.

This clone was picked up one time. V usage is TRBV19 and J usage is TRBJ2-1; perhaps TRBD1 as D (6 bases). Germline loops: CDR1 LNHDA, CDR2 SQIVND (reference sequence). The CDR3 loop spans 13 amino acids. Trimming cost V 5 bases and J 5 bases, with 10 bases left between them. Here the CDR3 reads CASSWWTDNEQFF. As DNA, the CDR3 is TGTGCCAGTAGTTGGTGGACAGACAATGAGCAGTTCTTC.

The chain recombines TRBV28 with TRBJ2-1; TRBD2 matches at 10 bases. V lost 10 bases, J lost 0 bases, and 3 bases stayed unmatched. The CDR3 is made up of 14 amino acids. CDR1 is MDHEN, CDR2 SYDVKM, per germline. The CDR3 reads CATSSGSSYNEQFF. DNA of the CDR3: TGTGCCACCTCTAGCGGGAGCTCCTACAATGAGCAGTTCTTC.

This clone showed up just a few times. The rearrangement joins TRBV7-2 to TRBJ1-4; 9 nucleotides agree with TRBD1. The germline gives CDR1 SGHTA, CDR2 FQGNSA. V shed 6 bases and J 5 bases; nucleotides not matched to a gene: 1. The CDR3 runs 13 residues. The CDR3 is CASSGQGNEKLFF. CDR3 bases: TGTGCCAGCAGTGGACAGGGGAATGAAAAACTGTTTTTT.

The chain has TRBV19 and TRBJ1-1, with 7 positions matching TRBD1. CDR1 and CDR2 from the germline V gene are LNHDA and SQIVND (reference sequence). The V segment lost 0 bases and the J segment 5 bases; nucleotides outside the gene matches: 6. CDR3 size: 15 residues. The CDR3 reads CASSIDKGGWTEAFF. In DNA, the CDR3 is TGTGCCAGTAGTATAGATAAAGGGGGCTGGACTGAAGCTTTCTTT.

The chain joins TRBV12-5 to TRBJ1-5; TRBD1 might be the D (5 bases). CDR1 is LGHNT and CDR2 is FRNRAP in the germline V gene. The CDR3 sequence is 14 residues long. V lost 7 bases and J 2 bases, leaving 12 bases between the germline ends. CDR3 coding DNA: TGTGCTAGTGTGGGGGGGAAGGGCAATCAGCCCCAGCATTTT. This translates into CASVGGKGNQPQHF.

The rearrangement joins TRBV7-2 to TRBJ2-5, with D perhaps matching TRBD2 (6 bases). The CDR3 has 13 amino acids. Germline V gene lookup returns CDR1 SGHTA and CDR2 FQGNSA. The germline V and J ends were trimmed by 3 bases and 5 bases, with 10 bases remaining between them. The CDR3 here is CASSLEGLETQYF. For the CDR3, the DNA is TGTGCCAGCAGCTTGGAGGGTTTGGAGACCCAGTACTTC. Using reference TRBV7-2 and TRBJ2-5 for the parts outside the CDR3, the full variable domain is GAGVSQSPSNKVTEKGKDVELRCDPISGHTALYWYRQSLGQGLEFLIYFQGNSAPDKSGLPSDRFSAERTGGSVSTLTIQRTQQEDSAVYLCASSLEGLETQYFGPGTRLLVL.

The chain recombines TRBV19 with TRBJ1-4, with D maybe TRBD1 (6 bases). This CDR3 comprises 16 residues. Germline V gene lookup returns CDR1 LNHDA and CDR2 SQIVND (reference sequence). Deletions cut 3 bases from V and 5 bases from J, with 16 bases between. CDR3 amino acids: CASSIPLDSRNEKLFF. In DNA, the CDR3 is TGTGCCAGTAGTATCCCCCTGGACAGCAGAAATGAAAAACTGTTTTTT.

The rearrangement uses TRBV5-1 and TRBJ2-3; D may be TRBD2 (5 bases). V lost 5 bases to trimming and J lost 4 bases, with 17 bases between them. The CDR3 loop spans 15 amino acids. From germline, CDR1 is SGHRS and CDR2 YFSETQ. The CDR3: CASSPEGNRPDTQYF. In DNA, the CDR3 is TGCGCCAGCAGTCCAGAGGGAAATCGTCCAGATACGCAGTATTTT.

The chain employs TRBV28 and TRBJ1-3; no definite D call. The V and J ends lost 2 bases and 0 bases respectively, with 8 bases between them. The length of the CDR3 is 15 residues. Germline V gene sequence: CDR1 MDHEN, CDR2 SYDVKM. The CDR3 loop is CASSLGPYSGNTIYF. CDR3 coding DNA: TGTGCCAGCAGTTTAGGGCCCTACTCTGGAAACACCATATATTTT.

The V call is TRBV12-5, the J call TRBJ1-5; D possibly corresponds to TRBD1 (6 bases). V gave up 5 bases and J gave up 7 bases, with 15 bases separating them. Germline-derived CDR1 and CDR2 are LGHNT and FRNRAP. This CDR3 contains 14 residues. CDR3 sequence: CASGAGTRNQPQHF. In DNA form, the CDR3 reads TGTGCTAGTGGTGCCGGGACACGGAACCAGCCCCAGCATTTT.

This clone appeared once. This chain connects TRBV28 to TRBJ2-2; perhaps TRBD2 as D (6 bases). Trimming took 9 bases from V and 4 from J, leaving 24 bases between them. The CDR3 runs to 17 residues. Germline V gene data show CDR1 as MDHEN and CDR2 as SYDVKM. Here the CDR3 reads CARTYSSTGGSTGELFF. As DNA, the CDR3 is TGTGCCAGGACTTATTCCTCAACAGGAGGGAGCACCGGGGAGCTGTTTTTT.

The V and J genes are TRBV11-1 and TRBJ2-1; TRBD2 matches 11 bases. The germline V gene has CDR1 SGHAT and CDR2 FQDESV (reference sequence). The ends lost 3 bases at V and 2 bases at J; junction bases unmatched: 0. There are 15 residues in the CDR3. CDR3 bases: TGTGCCAGCAGCTTGACTAGCGGGACCTACAATGAGCAGTTCTTC. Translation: CASSLTSGTYNEQFF.

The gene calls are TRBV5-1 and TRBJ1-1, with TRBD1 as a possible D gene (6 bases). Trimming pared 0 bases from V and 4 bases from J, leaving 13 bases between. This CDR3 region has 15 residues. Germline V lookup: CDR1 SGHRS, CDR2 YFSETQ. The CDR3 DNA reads TGCGCCAGCAGCTTGGGACCCCGACAGGTCACTGAAGCTTTCTTT. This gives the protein CASSLGPRQVTEAFF.

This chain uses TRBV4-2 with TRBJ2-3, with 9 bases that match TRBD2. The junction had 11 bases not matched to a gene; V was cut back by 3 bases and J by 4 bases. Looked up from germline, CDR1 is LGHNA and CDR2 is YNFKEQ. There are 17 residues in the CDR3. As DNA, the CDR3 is TGTGCCAGCAGCCATGCGTTAGCGGGAGTAGTATCAGATACGCAGTATTTT. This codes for CASSHALAGVVSDTQYF.

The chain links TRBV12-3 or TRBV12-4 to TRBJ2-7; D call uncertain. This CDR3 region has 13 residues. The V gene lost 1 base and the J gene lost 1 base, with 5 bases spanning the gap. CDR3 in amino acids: CASSLVGSYEQYF. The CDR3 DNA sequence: TGTGCCAGCAGTTTAGTCGGGTCCTACGAGCAGTACTTC.

DNA of the CDR3: TGCAGCGTTGGGAGCGGCAGGGCAGGGGGCCGGACTAGGGGAACCTACGAGCAGTACTTC. Protein product: CSVGSGRAGGRTRGTYEQYF. This rearrangement joins TRBV29-1 to TRBJ2-7; D may be TRBD1 (8 bases). Germline V gene data show CDR1 as SQVTM and CDR2 as ANQGSEA. Trimming left V 4 bases short and J 2 bases short, with 33 bases between. There are 20 residues in the CDR3.

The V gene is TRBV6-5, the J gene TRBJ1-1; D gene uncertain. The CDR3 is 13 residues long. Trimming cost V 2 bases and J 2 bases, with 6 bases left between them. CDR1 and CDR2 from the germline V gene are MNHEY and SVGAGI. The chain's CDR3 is CASSYRVNTEAFF. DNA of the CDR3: TGTGCCAGCAGTTACCGGGTAAACACTGAAGCTTTCTTT.

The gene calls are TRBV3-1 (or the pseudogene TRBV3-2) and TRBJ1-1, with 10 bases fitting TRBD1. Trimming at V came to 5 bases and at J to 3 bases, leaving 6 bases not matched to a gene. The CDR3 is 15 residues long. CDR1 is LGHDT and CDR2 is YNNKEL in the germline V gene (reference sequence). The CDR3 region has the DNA TGTGCCAGCAGCATCCGGGACAGGGGTTACACTGAAGCTTTCTTT. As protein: CASSIRDRGYTEAFF.

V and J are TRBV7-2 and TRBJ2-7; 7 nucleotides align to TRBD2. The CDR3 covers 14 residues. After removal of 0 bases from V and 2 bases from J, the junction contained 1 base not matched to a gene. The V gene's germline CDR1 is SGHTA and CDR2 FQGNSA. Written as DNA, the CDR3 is TGTGCCAGCAGCTTAGCGGGGGGGGCCTACGAGCAGTACTTC. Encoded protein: CASSLAGGAYEQYF.

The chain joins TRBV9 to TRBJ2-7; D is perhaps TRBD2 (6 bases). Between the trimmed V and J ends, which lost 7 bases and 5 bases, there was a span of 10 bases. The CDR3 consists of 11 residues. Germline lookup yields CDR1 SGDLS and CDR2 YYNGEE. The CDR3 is CASGRINEQYF. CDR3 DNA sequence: TGTGCCAGCGGGAGGATCAACGAGCAGTACTTC.